The 14 T cell receptor beta chains below all came from one sample that was sequenced in a study of T-cell reconstitution after alpha-beta-depleted transplantation in children. Construction of the TCRbeta library involved unique molecular identifiers. TCRdb processed the PCR reads anew with MiXCR; each CDR3 protein has one entry. This repertoire shows a few hundred thousand distinct CDR3 sequences, about a quarter found once; its top ten account for roughly 9.7%. The specimen was PBMCs, mostly from graft donor cells, collected 180 days after TCRalphabeta/CD19-depleted stem cell transplant. These receptors all stem from a male patient aged 10 to 17 who had a stem cell transplant for acute lymphoblastic leukemia, so the T cells may come from the graft donor.

The rearrangement links TRBV5-1 to TRBJ2-5; D perhaps matches TRBD1 (6 bases). The V gene's germline CDR1 is SGHRS and CDR2 YFSETQ. V shed 4 bases and J shed 3 bases, with 16 bases lying between them. The CDR3 has 15 residues. CDR3 in amino acids: CASSTPRTAKETQYF. The CDR3 DNA sequence: TGCGCCAGCAGCACTCCGAGGACAGCTAAAGAGACCCAGTACTTC.

This clonotype was recorded at least ten times. The chain couples TRBV12-3 or TRBV12-4 to TRBJ2-5; D unclear. V shed 6 bases and J shed 3 bases, with 5 bases lying between them. The CDR3 has 11 residues. CDR3 loop: CASSQKETQYF. The DNA for the CDR3 is TGTGCCAGCAGCCAAAAAGAGACCCAGTACTTC.

This clonotype was counted between two and nine times. The chain has TRBV4-2 and TRBJ2-7; D perhaps matches TRBD1 (5 bases). The CDR3 covers 15 residues. Germline V CDR1 and CDR2: LGHNA, YNFKEQ. V was pared by 0 bases and J by 6 bases, with 15 bases between. CDR3: CASSQDRKSGSEQYF. For the CDR3, the DNA is TGTGCCAGCAGCCAAGATAGGAAATCAGGGTCCGAGCAGTACTTC.

The chain is built from TRBV6-2 or TRBV6-3 and TRBJ2-7, with 9 bases lining up with TRBD1. V shed 6 bases, J shed 0 bases, and the junction held 6 bases outside the gene matches. The CDR3 extends over 15 amino acids. Germline loops: CDR1 MNHEY, CDR2 SVGEGT. CDR3 in DNA: TGTGCCAGCAGCCTACCGGGACAGGGCTCCTACGAGCAGTACTTC. Protein product: CASSLPGQGSYEQYF.

This chain links TRBV5-5 with TRBJ1-2, with TRBD1 as a possible D gene (5 bases). The V end was cut by 1 base, the J end by 4 bases, with 23 bases between. Germline V lookup: CDR1 SGHKS, CDR2 YYEKEE (reference sequence). The CDR3 has 18 residues. In DNA form, the CDR3 reads TGTGCCAGCAGCTTGTATTATGGACACCAATTGGAGGGCTATGGCTACACCTTC. Translating gives CASSLYYGHQLEGYGYTF.

This clonotype was counted a few times. J is TRBJ1-5 and V is TRBV2, with a tentative D call TRBD1 (5 bases). CDR1 and CDR2 from the germline V gene are SNHLY and FYNNEI. The CDR3 loop spans 12 amino acids. V lost 5 bases and J lost 5, with 7 bases in between. CDR3 in DNA: TGTGCCAGCAGTCGGGACTATCAGCCCCAGCATTTT. Its translation is CASSRDYQPQHF.

The chain has TRBV12-3 or TRBV12-4 and TRBJ2-3, with D possibly called TRBD1 or TRBD2 (5 bases each). V was cut by 6 bases and J by 0 bases, with 16 bases left in between. The CDR3 consists of 16 residues. This chain's CDR3 is CASSLGTGVSTDTQYF. The CDR3 DNA sequence: TGTGCCAGCAGCCTTGGGACCGGGGTCAGCACAGATACGCAGTATTTT.

This clonotype came up a few times. The rearrangement links TRBV4-1 to TRBJ2-3, with 8 bases aligning to TRBD1. The CDR3 sequence is 15 residues long. The trim removed 2 bases at V and 5 bases at J, leaving 6 bases unmatched. Germline V CDR1 and CDR2: MGHRA, YSYEKL. The CDR3 DNA reads TGCGCCAGCAGCCAACTAGCACAGGGGGTAGATACGCAGTATTTT. It codes for CASSQLAQGVDTQYF.

The chain uses TRBV10-3 and TRBJ1-1; no definite D call. The CDR3 consists of 13 residues. The V and J ends lost 0 bases and 5 bases respectively, with 7 bases between them. Germline CDR1 reads ENHRY; CDR2 reads SYGVKD. DNA for the CDR3: TGTGCCATCAGTGAGTCAAAGGGAACTGAAGCTTTCTTT. This codes for CAISESKGTEAFF.

This rearrangement joins TRBV24-1 to TRBJ2-7; D is uncertain. The V gene's germline CDR1 is KGHDR and CDR2 SFDVKD. V lost 4 bases, J lost 0 bases, and 15 bases lay in between. The CDR3 is 16 amino acids. The CDR3 reads CATSEIRTVNSYEQYF. CDR3 sequence (DNA): TGTGCCACCAGTGAAATCCGGACGGTCAACTCCTACGAGCAGTACTTC.

J is TRBJ2-6 and V is TRBV5-1; a weak D match, TRBD1 (5 bases). This CDR3 has 15 residues. Germline loops: CDR1 SGHRS, CDR2 YFSETQ. V was shortened by 3 bases and J by 4 bases, with 11 bases between the two germline ends. DNA for the CDR3: TGCGCCAGCAGCTACCTCAGGGTGGGGGCCAACGTCCTGACTTTC. Translated, it gives CASSYLRVGANVLTF.

In this sample, this clonotype turned up a few times. This chain uses TRBV6-5 with TRBJ2-1; 10 bases align to TRBD2. Per germline, CDR1 MNHEY and CDR2 SVGAGI. This CDR3 has 16 amino acids. V gave up 0 bases and J gave up 5 bases; unmatched junction bases: 4. The CDR3 nucleotides are TGTGCCAGCAGTTACTCATCTAGCGGGGGCCACAATGAGCAGTTCTTC. Its translation is CASSYSSSGGHNEQFF.

The chain combines TRBV20-1 with TRBJ1-6; no definite D call. V lost 2 bases, J lost 10 bases, and 15 bases lay in between. The CDR3 loop spans 14 amino acids. Per the germline V gene, CDR1 is DFQATT and CDR2 is SNEGSKA (reference sequence). The CDR3 nucleotides read TGCAGTGCTAGATCCTCAGTGCAGGACTCACCCCTCCACTTT. It yields the protein CSARSSVQDSPLHF.

This clonotype was seen a few times. This rearrangement joins TRBV7-6 to TRBJ1-2, with D maybe TRBD1 (5 bases). The V gene's germline CDR1 is SGHVS and CDR2 FNYEAQ. The ends were cut back, 5 bases at V and 6 bases at J, with 19 bases in the middle. The CDR3 has 15 residues. The CDR3 nucleotides are TGTGCCAGCAGCCCGATGCCGGGACCCGCGGATGGCTACACCTTC. This sequence encodes CASSPMPGPADGYTF.